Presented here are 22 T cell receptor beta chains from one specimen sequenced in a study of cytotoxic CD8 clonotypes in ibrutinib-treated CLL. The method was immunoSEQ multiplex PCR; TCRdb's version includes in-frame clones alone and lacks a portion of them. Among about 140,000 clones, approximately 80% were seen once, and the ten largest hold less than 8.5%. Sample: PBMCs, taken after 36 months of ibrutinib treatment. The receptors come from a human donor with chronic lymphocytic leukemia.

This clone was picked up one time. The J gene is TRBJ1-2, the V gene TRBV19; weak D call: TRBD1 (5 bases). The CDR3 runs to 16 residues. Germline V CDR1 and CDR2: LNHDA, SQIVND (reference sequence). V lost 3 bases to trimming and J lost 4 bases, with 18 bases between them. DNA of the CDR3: TGTGCCAGTAGTATTCAACAGGCCGCTAGGACCTATGGCTACACCTTC. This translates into CASSIQQAARTYGYTF.

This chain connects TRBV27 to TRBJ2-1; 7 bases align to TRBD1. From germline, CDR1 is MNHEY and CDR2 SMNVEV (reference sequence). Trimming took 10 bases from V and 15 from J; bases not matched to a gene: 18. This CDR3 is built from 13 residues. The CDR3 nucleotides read TGTGCCACCATGACCAGCGCAGACAGGGTGGGGTTCTTC. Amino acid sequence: CATMTSADRVGFF.

CDR3 amino acids: CASSLEGGNTEAFF. CDR3 DNA sequence: TGCGCCAGCAGCTTGGAAGGGGGGAACACTGAAGCTTTCTTT. The chain joins TRBV5-1 to TRBJ1-1, with a tentative D call TRBD1 (6 bases). Trimming took 0 bases from V and 1 from J, leaving 7 bases between them. Germline CDR1 SGHRS, CDR2 YFSETQ. This CDR3 spans 14 amino acids.

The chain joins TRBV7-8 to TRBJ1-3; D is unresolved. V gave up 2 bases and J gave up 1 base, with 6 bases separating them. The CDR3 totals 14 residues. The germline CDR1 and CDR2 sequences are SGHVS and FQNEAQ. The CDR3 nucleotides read TGTGCCAGCAGCTTATCGCCTTCTGGAAACACCATATATTTT. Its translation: CASSLSPSGNTIYF.

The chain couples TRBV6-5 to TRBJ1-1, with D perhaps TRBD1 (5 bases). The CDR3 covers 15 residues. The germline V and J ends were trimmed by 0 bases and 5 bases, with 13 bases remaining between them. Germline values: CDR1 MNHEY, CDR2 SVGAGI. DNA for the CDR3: TGTGCCAGCAGTTACTCGGGCCAGGGTGAGACTGAAGCTTTCTTT. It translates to CASSYSGQGETEAFF.

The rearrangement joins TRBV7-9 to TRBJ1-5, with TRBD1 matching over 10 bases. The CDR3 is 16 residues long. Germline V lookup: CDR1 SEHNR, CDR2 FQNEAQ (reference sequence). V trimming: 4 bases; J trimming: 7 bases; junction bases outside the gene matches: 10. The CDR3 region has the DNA TGTGCCAGCAGCTGGGGGACAGGGGACCTTGTGCAGCCCCAGCATTTT. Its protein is CASSWGTGDLVQPQHF.

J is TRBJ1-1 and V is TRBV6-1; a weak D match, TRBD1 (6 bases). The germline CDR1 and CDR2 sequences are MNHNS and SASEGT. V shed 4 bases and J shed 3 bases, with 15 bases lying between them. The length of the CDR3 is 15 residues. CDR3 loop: CASSARGSYDTEAFF. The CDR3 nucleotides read TGTGCCAGCAGTGCCAGGGGCAGCTATGACACTGAAGCTTTCTTT.

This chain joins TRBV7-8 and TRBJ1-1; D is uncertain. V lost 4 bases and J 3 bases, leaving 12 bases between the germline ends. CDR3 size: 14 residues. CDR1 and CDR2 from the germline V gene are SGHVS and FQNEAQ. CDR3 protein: CASSSRTRYTEAFF. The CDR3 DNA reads TGTGCCAGCAGCTCACGGACGAGGTACACTGAAGCTTTCTTT.

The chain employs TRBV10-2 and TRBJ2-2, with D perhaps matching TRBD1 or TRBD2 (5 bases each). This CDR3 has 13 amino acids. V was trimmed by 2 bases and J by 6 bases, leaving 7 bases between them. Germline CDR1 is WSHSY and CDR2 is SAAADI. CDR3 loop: CASSEQGPGELFF. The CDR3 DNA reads TGCGCCAGCAGTGAGCAGGGACCCGGGGAGCTGTTTTTT.

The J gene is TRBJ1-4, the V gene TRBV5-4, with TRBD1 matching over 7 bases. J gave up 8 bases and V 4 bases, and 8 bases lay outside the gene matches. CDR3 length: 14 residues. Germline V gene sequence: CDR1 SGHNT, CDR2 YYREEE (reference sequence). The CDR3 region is CASSVGTVREKLFF. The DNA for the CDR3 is TGTGCCAGCAGCGTCGGGACAGTCCGGGAAAAACTGTTTTTT. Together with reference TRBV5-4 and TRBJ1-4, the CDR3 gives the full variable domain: ETGVTQSPTHLIKTRGQQVTLRCSSQSGHNTVSWYQQALGQGPQFIFQYYREEENGRGNFPPRFSGLQFPNYSSELNVNALELDDSALYLCASSVGTVREKLFFGSGTQLSVL.

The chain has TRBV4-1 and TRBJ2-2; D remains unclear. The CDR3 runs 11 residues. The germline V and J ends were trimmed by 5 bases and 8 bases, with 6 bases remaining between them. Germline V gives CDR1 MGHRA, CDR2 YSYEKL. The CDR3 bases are TGCGCCAGCAGCAAAAGGGGGGAGCTGTTTTTT. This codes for CASSKRGELFF.

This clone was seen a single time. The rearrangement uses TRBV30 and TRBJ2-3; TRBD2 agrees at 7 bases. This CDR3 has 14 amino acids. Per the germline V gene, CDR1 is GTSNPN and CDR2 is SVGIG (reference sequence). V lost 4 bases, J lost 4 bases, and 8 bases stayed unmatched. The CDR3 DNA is TGTGCCTGGAATTGGCAGGGAGGGTCAGATACGCAGTATTTT. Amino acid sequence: CAWNWQGGSDTQYF.

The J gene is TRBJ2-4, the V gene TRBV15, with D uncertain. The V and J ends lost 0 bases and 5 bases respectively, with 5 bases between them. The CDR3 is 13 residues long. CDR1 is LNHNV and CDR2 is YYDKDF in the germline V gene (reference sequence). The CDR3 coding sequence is TGTGCCACCAGCAGAGAGAAGGAAAACATTCAGTACTTC. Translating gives CATSREKENIQYF.

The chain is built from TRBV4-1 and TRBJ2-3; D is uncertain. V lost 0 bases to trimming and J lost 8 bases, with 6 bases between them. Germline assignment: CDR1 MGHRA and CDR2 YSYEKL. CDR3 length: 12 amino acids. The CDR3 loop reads CASSQDGVTQYF. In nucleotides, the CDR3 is TGCGCCAGCAGCCAAGATGGGGTTACGCAGTATTTT.

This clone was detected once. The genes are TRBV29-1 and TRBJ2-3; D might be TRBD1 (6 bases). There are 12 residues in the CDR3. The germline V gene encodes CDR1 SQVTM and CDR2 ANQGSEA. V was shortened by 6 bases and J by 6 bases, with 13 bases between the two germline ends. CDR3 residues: CSVQQGYDTQYF. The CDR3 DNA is TGCAGCGTGCAACAGGGTTACGATACGCAGTATTTT.

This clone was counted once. The CDR3 loop reads CASSLLGANYNEQFF. In DNA form, the CDR3 reads TGTGCCAGCAGTTTATTGGGGGCTAACTACAATGAGCAGTTCTTC. V and J are TRBV27 and TRBJ2-1; a possible D gene is TRBD1 (6 bases). V lost 1 base and J 3 bases, leaving 10 bases between the germline ends. Germline CDR1 reads MNHEY; CDR2 reads SMNVEV (reference sequence). This CDR3 is 15 amino acids long.

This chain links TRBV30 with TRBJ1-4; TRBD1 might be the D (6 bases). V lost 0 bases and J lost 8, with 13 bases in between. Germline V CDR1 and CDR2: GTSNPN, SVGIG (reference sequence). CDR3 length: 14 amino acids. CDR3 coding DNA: TGTGCCTGGAGTGTTTACAGGGATGGCGAAAAACTGTTTTTT. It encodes CAWSVYRDGEKLFF.

The CDR3 loop reads CASSPGGAEGVETQYF. The CDR3 DNA follows: TGTGCCAGCAGCCCGGGCGGGGCAGAGGGGGTGGAGACCCAGTACTTC. The V and J genes are TRBV9 and TRBJ2-5; D tentatively reads TRBD1 or TRBD2 (6 bases each). The CDR3 loop spans 16 amino acids. Looked up from germline, CDR1 is SGDLS and CDR2 is YYNGEE. Between the trimmed V and J ends, which lost 4 bases and 5 bases, there was a span of 21 bases.

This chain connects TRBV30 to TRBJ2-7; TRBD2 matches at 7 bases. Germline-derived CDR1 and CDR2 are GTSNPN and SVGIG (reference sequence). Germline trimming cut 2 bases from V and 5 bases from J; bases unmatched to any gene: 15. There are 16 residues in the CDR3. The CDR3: CAWSPRVTGTTHEQYF. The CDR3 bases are TGTGCCTGGAGTCCCCGGGTAACCGGGACTACCCACGAGCAGTACTTC. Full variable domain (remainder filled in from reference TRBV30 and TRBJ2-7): SQTIHQWPATLVQPVGSPLSLECTVEGTSNPNLYWYRQAAGRGLQLLFYSVGIGQISSEVPQNLSASRPQDRQFILSSKKLLLSDSGFYLCAWSPRVTGTTHEQYFGPGTRLTVT.

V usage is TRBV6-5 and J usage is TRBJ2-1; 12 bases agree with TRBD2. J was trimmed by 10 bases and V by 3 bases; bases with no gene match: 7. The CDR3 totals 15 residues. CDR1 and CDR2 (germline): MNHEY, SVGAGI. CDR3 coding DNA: TGTGCCAGCAGTTATTTGGCTAGCGGGGGGGAAGAGCAGTTCTTC. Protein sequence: CASSYLASGGEEQFF.

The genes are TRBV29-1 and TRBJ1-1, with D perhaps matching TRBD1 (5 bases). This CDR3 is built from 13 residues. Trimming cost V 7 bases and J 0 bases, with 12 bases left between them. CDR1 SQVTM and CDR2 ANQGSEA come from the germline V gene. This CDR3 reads CSARTLMNTEAFF. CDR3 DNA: TGCAGCGCTCGGACACTTATGAACACTGAAGCTTTCTTT.

CDR3 DNA: TGCGCCAGCAGCTTGGTGGGGGGCCCTGGGGCCAACGTCCTGACTTTC. Encoded protein: CASSLVGGPGANVLTF. V usage is TRBV5-1 and J usage is TRBJ2-6; D may be TRBD1 or TRBD2 (6 bases each). The CDR3 loop spans 16 amino acids. Germline loops: CDR1 SGHRS, CDR2 YFSETQ. V dropped 0 bases and J dropped 2 bases, with 9 bases sitting between them.